This entry is about one T cell receptor (beta chain). The sample has other DNA sequences that encode this CDR3 too. The sample comes from a study of cytomegalovirus exposure and HLA in healthy donors. Primers included in the PCR were 60 Vbeta and 13 Jbeta primers. Here immunoSEQ multiplex PCR was the method, and the copy in TCRdb shows in-frame clones only, minus some. The sample yields some 190,000 clones, 82% seen once. The germline gives CDR1 SGHNT, CDR2 YYREEE (reference sequence). The CDR3 runs 16 residues. V trimming: 1 base; J trimming: 0 bases; junction bases outside the gene matches: 1. The rearrangement uses TRBV5-4 and TRBJ2-3; 11 bases are a match to TRBD2. The sample consisted of PBMCs. This clonotype was obtained from a man aged 35-49 years in good health and CMV-seronegative. The CDR3 DNA reads TGTGCCAGCAGCTTGAGACTAGCGGGAAGCACAGATACGCAGTATTTT. It translates to CASSLRLAGSTDTQYF.